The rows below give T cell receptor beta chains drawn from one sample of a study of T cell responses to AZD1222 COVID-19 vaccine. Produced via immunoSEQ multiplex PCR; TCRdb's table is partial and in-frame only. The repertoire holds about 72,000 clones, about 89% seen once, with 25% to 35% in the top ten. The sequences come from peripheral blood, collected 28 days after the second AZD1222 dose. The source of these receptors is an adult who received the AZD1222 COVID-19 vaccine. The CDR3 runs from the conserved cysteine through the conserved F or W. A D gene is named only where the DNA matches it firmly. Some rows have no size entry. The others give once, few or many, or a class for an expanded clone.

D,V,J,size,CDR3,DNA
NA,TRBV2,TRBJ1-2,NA,CASSEGRVGYGYTF,TGTGCCAGCAGTGAAGGCAGGGTTGGCTATGGCTACACCTTC
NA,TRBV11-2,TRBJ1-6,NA,CASSSASSSYNSPLHF,TGTGCCAGCAGCTCGGCGAGCAGCTCCTATAATTCACCCCTCCACTTT
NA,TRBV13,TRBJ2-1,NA,CASSMGTARNSYNEQFF,TGTGCCAGCAGCATGGGGACTGCGCGAAACTCCTACAATGAGCAGTTCTTC
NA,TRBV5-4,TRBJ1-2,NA,CASSLDRTSGNYGYTF,TGTGCCAGCAGCCTTGACAGAACAAGCGGGAACTATGGCTACACCTTC
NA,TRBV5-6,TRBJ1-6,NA,CASSLGSGGRSPLHF,TGTGCCAGCAGCTTGGGATCCGGGGGCCGCTCACCCCTCCACTTT
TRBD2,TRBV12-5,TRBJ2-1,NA,CASGSSGRQGNEQFF,TGTGCTAGTGGTTCGAGCGGGAGACAAGGGAATGAGCAGTTCTTC
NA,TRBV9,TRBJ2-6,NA,CASSVDPGGGANVLTF,TGTGCCAGCAGCGTAGATCCGGGCGGTGGGGCCAACGTCCTGACTTTC
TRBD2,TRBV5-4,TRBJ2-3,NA,CASSLAVAGGLTDTQYF,TGTGCCAGCAGCTTGGCAGTCGCGGGAGGGCTAACAGATACGCAGTATTTT
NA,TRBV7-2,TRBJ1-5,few,CASSLDGSNSNQPQHF,TGTGCCAGCAGCTTAGACGGCAGCAATAGCAATCAGCCCCAGCATTTT
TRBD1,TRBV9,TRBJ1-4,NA,CASSVQGEVSEKLFF,TGTGCCAGCAGCGTACAGGGGGAAGTGAGTGAAAAACTGTTTTTT
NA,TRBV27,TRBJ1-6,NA,CASTPGSFNSPLHF,TGTGCCAGCACCCCCGGGTCCTTTAATTCACCCCTCCACTTT
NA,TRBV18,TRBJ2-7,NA,CASSPRGRGGGEQYF,TGTGCCAGCTCACCACGAGGCAGGGGAGGGGGCGAGCAGTACTTC
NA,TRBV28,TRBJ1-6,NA,CASSSGTNNSPLHF,TGTGCCAGCAGTTCCGGGACAAATAATTCACCCCTCCACTTT
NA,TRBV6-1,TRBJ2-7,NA,CASSEGGYEQYF,TGTGCCAGCAGTGAGGGGGGCTACGAGCAGTACTTC
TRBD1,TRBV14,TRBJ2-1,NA,CASSPTNFRTGAPEQFF,TGTGCCAGCAGCCCTACGAACTTTAGGACAGGGGCGCCTGAGCAGTTCTTC
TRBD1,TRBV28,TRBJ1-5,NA,CASSSTRYGTASNQPQHF,TGTGCCAGCAGTTCAACCCGCTACGGGACAGCTAGCAATCAGCCCCAGCATTTT
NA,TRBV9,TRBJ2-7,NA,CASSSAFSDEQYF,TGTGCCAGCAGCTCAGCCTTTTCGGACGAGCAGTACTTC
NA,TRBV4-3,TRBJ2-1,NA,CASSQDYNGRNEQFF,TGCGCCAGCAGCCAAGATTACAACGGACGGAATGAGCAGTTCTTC
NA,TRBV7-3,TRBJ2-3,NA,CASSLMAGFPGDTQYF,TGTGCCAGCAGCTTAATGGCAGGATTCCCTGGGGATACGCAGTATTTT
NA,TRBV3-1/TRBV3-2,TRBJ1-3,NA,CASSQASGGIGNTIYF,TGTGCCAGCAGCCAAGCCAGCGGGGGTATTGGAAACACCATATATTTT
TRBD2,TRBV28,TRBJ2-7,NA,CASSPPGLAASYEQYF,TGTGCCAGCAGCCCACCGGGACTAGCGGCGTCCTACGAGCAGTACTTC
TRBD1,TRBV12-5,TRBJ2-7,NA,CASGLGGGEQYF,TGTGCTAGTGGTTTAGGGGGCGGCGAGCAGTACTTC
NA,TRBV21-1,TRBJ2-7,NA,CASSKKWQREFRYEQYF,TGTGCCAGCAGTAAAAAGTGGCAGCGGGAGTTCAGATACGAGCAGTACTTC
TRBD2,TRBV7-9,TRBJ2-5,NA,CASRIAGEETQYF,TGTGCCAGCAGGATAGCGGGAGAAGAGACCCAGTACTTC
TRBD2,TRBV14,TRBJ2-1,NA,CASSQGLAGVNEQFF,TGTGCCAGCAGCCAGGGACTAGCGGGAGTTAATGAGCAGTTCTTC
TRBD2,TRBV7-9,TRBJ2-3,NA,CASRRPGTSGSTDTQYF,TGTGCCAGCAGGCGTCCCGGGACTAGCGGGAGCACAGATACGCAGTATTTT
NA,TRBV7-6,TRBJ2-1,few,CASSPTGTAIGYNEQFF,TGTGCCAGCAGCCCTACCGGGACTGCTATCGGGTACAATGAGCAGTTCTTC
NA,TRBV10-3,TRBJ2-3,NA,CAINTAGGTDTQYF,TGTGCCATAAATACCGCGGGTGGTACAGATACGCAGTATTTT
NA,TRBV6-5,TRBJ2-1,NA,CASSLTKGVVEQFF,TGTGCCAGCAGCCTGACGAAGGGTGTGGTTGAGCAGTTCTTC
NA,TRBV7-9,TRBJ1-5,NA,CASSLAGGGGNQPQHF,TGTGCCAGCAGCTTAGCGGGTGGGGGTGGCAATCAGCCCCAGCATTTT
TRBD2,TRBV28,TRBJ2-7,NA,CASSGRRSGRALGLEQYF,TGTGCCAGCAGTGGTCGTCGTAGCGGGAGGGCCTTGGGTCTCGAGCAGTACTTC
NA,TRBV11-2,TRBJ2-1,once,CASSSPRSPRGQFF,TGTGCCAGCAGCTCCCCGCGGAGCCCCCGGGGGCAGTTCTTC
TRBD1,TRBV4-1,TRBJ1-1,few,CASSQGLTGGPTEAFF,TGCGCCAGCAGCCAAGGCCTGACAGGGGGCCCGACTGAAGCTTTCTTT
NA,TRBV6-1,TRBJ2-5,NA,CASSDPGALPGAQYF,TGTGCCAGCAGTGACCCGGGGGCCCTACCAGGGGCCCAGTACTTC
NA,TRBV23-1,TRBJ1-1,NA,CASSGIYTEAFF,TGCGCCAGCAGTGGGATTTACACTGAAGCTTTCTTT
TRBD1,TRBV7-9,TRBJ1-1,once,CASSQKVYPRQGRATEAFF,TGTGCCAGCAGCCAAAAGGTGTACCCCCGACAGGGAAGGGCCACTGAAGCTTTCTTT
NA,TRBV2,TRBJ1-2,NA,CASTSGPFYGYTF,TGTGCCAGCACTTCGGGCCCATTCTATGGCTACACCTTC
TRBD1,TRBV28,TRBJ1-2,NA,CASSFLPNRGHLYGYTF,TGTGCCAGCAGTTTTTTACCCAACAGGGGGCACCTCTATGGCTACACCTTC
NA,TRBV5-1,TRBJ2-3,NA,CASSLDGTSTDTQYF,TGCGCCAGCAGCTTGGACGGGACTAGCACAGATACGCAGTATTTT
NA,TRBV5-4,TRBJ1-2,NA,CASSLEGGAGIGGYTF,TGTGCCAGCAGCTTGGAAGGAGGGGCAGGGATCGGTGGCTACACCTTC
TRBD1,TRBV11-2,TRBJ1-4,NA,CASRIPGQDEKLFF,TGTGCCAGCAGGATTCCGGGACAGGATGAAAAACTGTTTTTT